This passage covers 18 T cell receptor beta chains from one sample sequenced in a study of T-cell reconstitution after alpha-beta-depleted transplantation in children. TCRbeta library construction was performed incorporating unique molecular identifiers. Each CDR3 protein is one row after TCRdb ran MiXCR on the PCR reads. The data show almost 250,000 distinct CDR3 sequences, with roughly 24% seen just once and 2.6% held by the top ten. The material was PBMCs, obtained before TCRalphabeta/CD19-depleted stem cell transplant. The receptor source for this set is a girl aged 2-10 years with Fanconi anemia, due to receive a stem cell transplant.

This clonotype showed up just a few times. V is TRBV5-1 and J is TRBJ2-7; D is possibly TRBD2 (5 bases). This CDR3 has 12 amino acids. Per germline, CDR1 SGHRS and CDR2 YFSETQ. V was cut by 0 bases and J by 8 bases, with 9 bases left in between. CDR3 sequence: CASSLEAAQQYF. CDR3 nucleotide sequence: TGCGCCAGCAGCTTGGAAGCGGCACAGCAGTACTTC.

In its sample, this clonotype was seen many times. The chain carries TRBV29-1 and TRBJ1-2; no clear D gene. Germline CDR1 SQVTM, CDR2 ANQGSEA. Trimming stripped 6 bases from V and 7 bases from J, with 6 bases between. The CDR3 covers 9 residues. The CDR3 sequence is CSVEGGYTF. The CDR3 coding sequence is TGCAGCGTGGAGGGTGGCTACACCTTC.

This clonotype was seen many times. The rearrangement joins TRBV20-1 to TRBJ2-1; D unclear. Trimming shortened V by 4 bases and J by 3 bases, and 10 bases separated the two germline ends. CDR1 is DFQATT, CDR2 SNEGSKA, per germline (reference sequence). This CDR3 contains 13 residues. The CDR3 nucleotides are TGCAGTGCTACCTACTACAGCTACAATGAGCAGTTCTTC. Its protein is CSATYYSYNEQFF.

The table lists this clonotype with many counts. The rearrangement uses TRBV10-3 and TRBJ2-1; TRBD2 matches at 11 bases. V shed 2 bases, J shed 2 bases, and the junction held 5 bases outside the gene matches. The CDR3 consists of 17 residues. The germline CDR1 and CDR2 sequences are ENHRY and SYGVKD. The CDR3 DNA follows: TGTGCCATCAGTGAGACCCTGACTAGCGGGACCTACAATGAGCAGTTCTTC. Translation gives CAISETLTSGTYNEQFF.

This clonotype was recorded at least ten times. V gene TRBV5-1 combines with J gene TRBJ2-7; D possibly uses TRBD1 or TRBD2 (5 bases each). The CDR3 is 13 residues long. Germline V CDR1 and CDR2: SGHRS, YFSETQ. V was pared by 5 bases and J by 1 base, with 10 bases between. The CDR3 reads CASSFRESYEQYF. CDR3 bases: TGCGCCAGCAGTTTCAGGGAGTCCTACGAGCAGTACTTC.

This sequence joins TRBV4-2 and TRBJ2-7, with 10 bases aligning to TRBD1. Trimming cost V 4 bases and J 4 bases; bases outside gene matches: 13. The CDR3 runs to 17 residues. The germline V gene encodes CDR1 LGHNA and CDR2 YNFKEQ. This chain's CDR3 is CASSRKLMGGQGYEQYF. In DNA, the CDR3 is TGTGCCAGCAGCCGGAAGCTTATGGGGGGACAGGGGTACGAGCAGTACTTC.

This clonotype was counted at least ten times. The genes are TRBV20-1 and TRBJ2-7; TRBD2 is a possible D gene (6 bases). Germline V gene data show CDR1 as DFQATT and CDR2 as SNEGSKA (reference sequence). V gave up 1 base and J gave up 3 bases, with 13 bases separating them. CDR3 length: 14 amino acids. The CDR3 here is CSARVVGGNYEQYF. CDR3 coding DNA: TGCAGTGCTAGAGTGGTGGGAGGTAACTACGAGCAGTACTTC.

This clonotype was seen repeatedly, ten times or more. This sequence joins TRBV6-5 and TRBJ2-3, with D tentatively TRBD1 (6 bases). Germline assignment: CDR1 MNHEY and CDR2 SVGAGI. Trimming removed 3 bases from V and 5 bases from J, with 15 bases in between. The CDR3 has 15 amino acids. This CDR3 is CASSYSTGKQDTQYF. DNA of the CDR3: TGTGCCAGCAGTTATAGCACAGGGAAACAAGATACGCAGTATTTT.

V and J are TRBV29-1 and TRBJ2-7, with D possibly being TRBD2 (5 bases). The CDR3 extends over 12 amino acids. V was clipped by 1 base and J by 3 bases, with 7 bases between them. Germline V CDR1 and CDR2: SQVTM, ANQGSEA. In DNA, the CDR3 is TGCAGCGTTGAAGCGGGAAGCTACGAGCAGTACTTC. Translating it yields CSVEAGSYEQYF.

This clonotype was recorded many times. The V and J genes are TRBV20-1 and TRBJ2-3; D not resolved. V lost 6 bases and J lost 2, with 9 bases in between. This CDR3 comprises 12 residues. Germline-derived CDR1 and CDR2 are DFQATT and SNEGSKA (reference sequence). The CDR3 loop reads CSAVGVTDTQYF. The CDR3 region has the DNA TGCAGTGCAGTGGGCGTCACAGATACGCAGTATTTT.

There are many counts of this clonotype. The gene calls are TRBV20-1 and TRBJ2-7; 9 bases fit TRBD2. CDR3 length: 15 residues. Germline V gene data show CDR1 as DFQATT and CDR2 as SNEGSKA (reference sequence). Trimming took 0 bases from V and 2 from J; bases not matched to a gene: 5. CDR3 coding DNA: TGCAGTGCTAGAGATATTAGCGGGGGTGCCTACGAGCAGTACTTC. Protein product: CSARDISGGAYEQYF.

The V call is TRBV9, the J call TRBJ1-2, with a weak D call TRBD1 (6 bases). V shed 3 bases and J shed 4 bases, with 13 bases lying between them. Germline lookup yields CDR1 SGDLS and CDR2 YYNGEE. This CDR3 is built from 14 residues. CDR3 bases: TGTGCCAGCAGCGCCCACAGGGACCGCTATGGCTACACCTTC. It codes for CASSAHRDRYGYTF.

This clonotype was detected only once. The junction differs from germline at one of its ends, possibly a read error. The rearrangement uses TRBV6-2 or TRBV6-3 and TRBJ2-1; TRBD2 might be the D (5 bases). From germline, CDR1 is MNHEY and CDR2 SVGEGT. The CDR3 consists of 13 residues. The CDR3 region is CASSYTTWEKQLF. The CDR3, as DNA: TGTGCCAGCAGTTACACGACATGGGAGAAGCAGCTCTTC.

CDR3 residues: CASSYGTSGVWGETQYF. The CDR3 DNA sequence: TGTGCCAGCAGTTACGGGACTAGCGGGGTCTGGGGGGAGACCCAGTACTTC. The genes are TRBV6-5 and TRBJ2-5; 13 bases fit TRBD2. The CDR3 covers 17 residues. V shed 2 bases and J 5 bases; nucleotides not matched to a gene: 8. The germline gives CDR1 MNHEY, CDR2 SVGAGI.

The chain uses TRBV5-6 and TRBJ2-1, with TRBD2 as a possible D gene (6 bases). V lost 0 bases to trimming and J lost 7 bases, with 11 bases between them. The CDR3 extends over 14 amino acids. Germline V gives CDR1 SGHDT, CDR2 YYEEEE. CDR3 DNA sequence: TGTGCCAGCAGCTTGGAGCTAGCGCCTAATGAGCAGTTCTTC. It translates to CASSLELAPNEQFF.

The chain joins TRBV7-2 to TRBJ2-7; 12 bases fit TRBD2. V shed 3 bases, J shed 6 bases, and the junction held 6 bases outside the gene matches. The length of the CDR3 is 15 residues. Germline V gives CDR1 SGHTA, CDR2 FQGNSA. In DNA form, the CDR3 reads TGTGCCAGCAGCTTCCACGGACTAGCGGGGAGCGAGCAGTACTTC. This encodes CASSFHGLAGSEQYF. Combining the CDR3 with reference TRBV7-2 and TRBJ2-7 gives the whole variable domain GAGVSQSPSNKVTEKGKDVELRCDPISGHTALYWYRQSLGQGLEFLIYFQGNSAPDKSGLPSDRFSAERTGGSVSTLTIQRTQQEDSAVYLCASSFHGLAGSEQYFGPGTRLTVT.

This CDR3 is CASSLAAGAHTDTQYF. CDR3 in DNA: TGTGCCAGCAGCTTAGCGGCGGGGGCGCACACAGATACGCAGTATTTT. This chain links TRBV7-6 with TRBJ2-3; D is possibly TRBD2 (7 bases). V lost 0 bases and J 2 bases, leaving 12 bases between the germline ends. Looked up from germline, CDR1 is SGHVS and CDR2 is FNYEAQ. CDR3 length equals 16 residues.

This clonotype was detected a few times. The chain couples TRBV7-8 to TRBJ2-2; 7 bases fit TRBD2. Germline assignment: CDR1 SGHVS and CDR2 FQNEAQ. V was pared by 5 bases and J by 3 bases, with 12 bases of the junction left unmatched. The length of the CDR3 is 17 residues. CDR3 DNA: TGTGCCAGCAGCCTAGGGGTGGCGGGAGCTCACACCGGGGAGCTGTTTTTT. It yields the protein CASSLGVAGAHTGELFF.